The rows below give T cell receptor beta chains drawn from one sample of a study of T cells expressing NK-cell markers. With the 5' RACE reads reprocessed, TCRdb shows one record per CDR3 protein and no DNA. Its clone listing holds some 410,000 distinct CDR3 sequences. Material for sequencing was blood T cells: a sorted CD56 or NKG2C T cell subset, CD4+ or CD8+ T cells, or bulk PBMC T cells (not recorded which). The source is a woman aged 18 to 75 in good health. Each CDR3 is given with its conserved first and last residue.

v_gene	len	j_gene	CDR3aa
TRBV27	15	TRBJ1-6	CASSKTGTYNSPLHF
TRBV21-1	15	TRBJ1-1	CASSKAGQGYTEAFF
TRBV20-1	12	TRBJ2-4	CSAPGALNIQYF
TRBV10-3	16	TRBJ2-1	CAISESVPSSYNEQFF
TRBV5-1	13	TRBJ1-5	CASSFWEEQPQHF
TRBV20-1	14	TRBJ2-3	CSSRLAGRTDTQYF
TRBV28	11	TRBJ1-5	CASTSNQPQHF
TRBV20-1	15	TRBJ1-1	CSARPGSHLNTEAFF
TRBV3-1	15	TRBJ1-1	CASSHEDRSNTEAFF
TRBV4-3	18	TRBJ1-6	CASSQDRSWDSYNSPLHF
TRBV4-2	13	TRBJ2-3	CASSTGSSDTQYF
TRBV3-1	13	TRBJ2-2	CASSQSTTGELFF
TRBV27	14	TRBJ2-5	CASSPRSGYGTQYF
TRBV5-6	17	TRBJ2-1	CASSTGLAGGFFNEQFF
TRBV9	16	TRBJ2-1	CASSLPTSGGANEQFF
TRBV20-1	11	TRBJ1-2	CSAREGYGYTF
TRBV7-2	16	TRBJ2-3	CASSLRPGLVPDTQYF
TRBV7-3	15	TRBJ1-2	CASSSTAGSPYGYTF
TRBV20-1	12	TRBJ1-2	CSPLGGSYGYTF
TRBV29-1	12	TRBJ2-1	CSVVGLGDEQFF
TRBV6-2/TRBV6-3	17	TRBJ1-6	CASSGEQGLSYNSPLHF
TRBV7-3	15	TRBJ2-2	CASSFGGADTGELFF
TRBV20-1	14	TRBJ1-1	CSARSALADTEAFF
TRBV28	16	TRBJ1-2	CASRHWGDSGYYGYTF
TRBV4-1	15	TRBJ1-1	CASSPDGQGDTEAFF
TRBV28	15	TRBJ2-6	CASYDRSSGANVLTF
TRBV10-3	16	TRBJ2-1	CAISEWIAGSYNEQFF
TRBV20-1	14	TRBJ2-1	CSGVGAGVFHEQFF
TRBV4-3	13	TRBJ2-5	CASSPQAGETQYF
TRBV7-9	16	TRBJ1-1	CASSPRVTRTNAEAFF
TRBV5-4	15	TRBJ1-1	CASSPSVVRGTEAFF
TRBV12-3/TRBV12-4	15	TRBJ1-1	CASRPRNWGNTEAFF
TRBV12-3/TRBV12-4	14	TRBJ1-1	CASRRQGRNTEAFF
TRBV6-1	15	TRBJ2-1	CASSRPGLAANEQFF
TRBV4-1	15	TRBJ1-5	CASSQGVGPTQPQHF
TRBV29-1	12	TRBJ1-2	CSTDRGGYGYTF
TRBV5-1	15	TRBJ2-1	CASSAPGQPTQGQFF
TRBV7-2	15	TRBJ2-7	CASSNGGPLYYEQYF
TRBV12-3/TRBV12-4	15	TRBJ2-5	CASSRPGPVQETQYF
TRBV20-1	15	TRBJ2-3	CSASGTSGVRDTQYF
TRBV6-1	13	TRBJ1-1	CASSTQGDTEAFF
TRBV6-2/TRBV6-3	13	TRBJ2-1	CATKLSSYNEQFF
TRBV10-3	11	TRBJ2-7	CAISLRHEQYF
TRBV7-9	11	TRBJ2-1	CASSRDQWQFF
TRBV7-9	17	TRBJ2-5	CASSLTGGVSRKETQYF
TRBV29-1	11	TRBJ2-7	CSVGQASEQYF
TRBV27	14	TRBJ1-2	CASSLSGYSYGYTF